This T cell receptor beta chain derives from a study of blood T cell repertoires in COVID-19. Study context: T cells, B-cell-depleted T cells, or PBMCs provided the cDNA or gDNA that served as material.

TCRdb keeps only in-frame clones here, not all; method: immunoSEQ multiplex PCR. This sample has 45,000 to 65,000 clones, with roughly 87% found just once. V was clipped by 3 bases and J by 0 bases, with 17 bases between them. The CDR3 consists of 17 residues. Germline V gene lookup returns CDR1 MGHRA and CDR2 YSYEKL. The chain links TRBV4-1 to TRBJ1-2; D call uncertain. The source material was peripheral blood. The origin of this receptor is a man older than 75 in a cohort sampled during active COVID-19. The DNA for the CDR3 is TGCGCCAGCAGCCAGGGATCTAGAGGGCGCCCTAACTATGGCTACACCTTC. Protein: CASSQGSRGRPNYGYTF.